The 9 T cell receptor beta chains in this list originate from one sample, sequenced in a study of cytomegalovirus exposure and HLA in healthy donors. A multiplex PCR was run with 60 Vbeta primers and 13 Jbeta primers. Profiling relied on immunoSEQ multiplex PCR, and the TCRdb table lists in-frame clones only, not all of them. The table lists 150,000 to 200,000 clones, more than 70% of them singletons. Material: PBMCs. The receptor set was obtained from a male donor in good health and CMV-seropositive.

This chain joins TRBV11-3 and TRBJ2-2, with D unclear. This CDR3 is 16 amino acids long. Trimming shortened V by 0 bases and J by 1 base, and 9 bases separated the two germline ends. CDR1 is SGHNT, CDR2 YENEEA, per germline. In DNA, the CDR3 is TGTGCCAGCAGCTTAGATCCTCGCGGGAACACCGGGGAGCTGTTTTTT. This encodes CASSLDPRGNTGELFF.

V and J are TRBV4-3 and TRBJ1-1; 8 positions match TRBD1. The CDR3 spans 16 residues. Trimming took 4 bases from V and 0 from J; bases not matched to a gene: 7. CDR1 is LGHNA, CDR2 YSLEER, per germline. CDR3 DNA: TGCGCCAGCAGCCGCCAAGGGACAGGTTTGAACACTGAAGCTTTCTTT. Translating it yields CASSRQGTGLNTEAFF.

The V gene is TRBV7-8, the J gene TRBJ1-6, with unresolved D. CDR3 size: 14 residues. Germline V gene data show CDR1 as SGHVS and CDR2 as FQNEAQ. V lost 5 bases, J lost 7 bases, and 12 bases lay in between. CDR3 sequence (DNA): TGTGCCAGCAGCAAGACGGCGGGGAATTCACCCCTCCACTTT. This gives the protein CASSKTAGNSPLHF.

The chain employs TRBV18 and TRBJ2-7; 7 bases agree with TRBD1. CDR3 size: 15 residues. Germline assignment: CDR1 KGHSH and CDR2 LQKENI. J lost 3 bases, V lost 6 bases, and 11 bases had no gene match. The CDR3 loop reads CASSPRQGNIYEQYF. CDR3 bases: TGTGCCAGCTCCCCCCGACAGGGCAACATCTACGAGCAGTACTTC.

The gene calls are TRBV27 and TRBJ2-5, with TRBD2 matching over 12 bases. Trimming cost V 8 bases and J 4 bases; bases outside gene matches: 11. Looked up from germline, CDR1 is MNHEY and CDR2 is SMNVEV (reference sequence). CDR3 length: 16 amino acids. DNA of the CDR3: TGTGCCAGCCGCTTTACTAGCGGGAGGACTCTAGAGACCCAGTACTTC. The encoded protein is CASRFTSGRTLETQYF.

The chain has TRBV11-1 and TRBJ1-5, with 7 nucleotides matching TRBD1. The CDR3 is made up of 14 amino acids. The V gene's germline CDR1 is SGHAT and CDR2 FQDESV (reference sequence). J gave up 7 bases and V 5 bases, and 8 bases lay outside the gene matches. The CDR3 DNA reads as TGTGCCAGCAGCCCTACAGGGGTAATCCAGCCCCAGCATTTT. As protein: CASSPTGVIQPQHF.

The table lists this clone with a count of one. The CDR3 coding sequence is TGTGCCTGGAGTGAGGCAGGGGCGTCAACCTACGAGCAGTACTTC. Its translation: CAWSEAGASTYEQYF. The rearrangement uses TRBV30 and TRBJ2-7; tentatively, D is TRBD1 (6 bases). V was shortened by 1 base and J by 2 bases, with 15 bases between the two germline ends. CDR3 size: 15 residues. CDR1 is GTSNPN, CDR2 SVGIG, per germline (reference sequence).

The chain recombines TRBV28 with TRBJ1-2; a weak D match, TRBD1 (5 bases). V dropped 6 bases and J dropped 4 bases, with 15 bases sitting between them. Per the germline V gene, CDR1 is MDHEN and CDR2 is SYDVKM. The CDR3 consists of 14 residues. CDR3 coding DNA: TGTGCCAGCAGCCCCGGGGGGGACGTCTATGGCTACACCTTC. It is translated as CASSPGGDVYGYTF.

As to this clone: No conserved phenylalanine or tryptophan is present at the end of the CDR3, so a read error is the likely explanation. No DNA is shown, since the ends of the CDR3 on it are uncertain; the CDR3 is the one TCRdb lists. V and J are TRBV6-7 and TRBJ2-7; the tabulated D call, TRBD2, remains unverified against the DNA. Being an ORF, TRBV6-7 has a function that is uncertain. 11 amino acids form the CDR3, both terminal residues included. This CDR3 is CASIIAGGSFP.